The 2 T cell receptor beta chains below were found in one sample sequenced in a study of T cell clones after liver transplantation. Method: immunoSEQ multiplex PCR; TCRdb's copy keeps in-frame clones and lacks some. The sample holds 95,000 to 130,000 clones, less than 95% seen once. The sample in question was CD4+ T cells from blood, obtained 12 months after liver transplant. These receptor sequences come from a human patient who received a liver transplant. The graft donor may have given rise to some T cells.

The chain links TRBV14 to TRBJ1-2, with D maybe TRBD1 (5 bases). CDR1 is SGHDN, CDR2 FVKESK, per germline. V was cut by 1 base and J by 2 bases, with 5 bases left in between. This CDR3 has 13 amino acids. The CDR3 sequence is CASSQGQNYGYTF. The DNA of the CDR3 is TGTGCCAGCAGCCAAGGACAGAACTATGGCTACACCTTC.

The chain employs TRBV6-4 and TRBJ2-1; D is possibly TRBD2 (5 bases). The CDR3 is 15 residues long. The V and J ends lost 4 bases and 4 bases respectively, with 14 bases between them. The germline V gene encodes CDR1 MRHNA and CDR2 SNTAGT. In DNA form, the CDR3 reads TGTGCCAGCAGTGTACTCGCGGGTCCTTACAATGAGCAGTTCTTC. Protein product: CASSVLAGPYNEQFF.